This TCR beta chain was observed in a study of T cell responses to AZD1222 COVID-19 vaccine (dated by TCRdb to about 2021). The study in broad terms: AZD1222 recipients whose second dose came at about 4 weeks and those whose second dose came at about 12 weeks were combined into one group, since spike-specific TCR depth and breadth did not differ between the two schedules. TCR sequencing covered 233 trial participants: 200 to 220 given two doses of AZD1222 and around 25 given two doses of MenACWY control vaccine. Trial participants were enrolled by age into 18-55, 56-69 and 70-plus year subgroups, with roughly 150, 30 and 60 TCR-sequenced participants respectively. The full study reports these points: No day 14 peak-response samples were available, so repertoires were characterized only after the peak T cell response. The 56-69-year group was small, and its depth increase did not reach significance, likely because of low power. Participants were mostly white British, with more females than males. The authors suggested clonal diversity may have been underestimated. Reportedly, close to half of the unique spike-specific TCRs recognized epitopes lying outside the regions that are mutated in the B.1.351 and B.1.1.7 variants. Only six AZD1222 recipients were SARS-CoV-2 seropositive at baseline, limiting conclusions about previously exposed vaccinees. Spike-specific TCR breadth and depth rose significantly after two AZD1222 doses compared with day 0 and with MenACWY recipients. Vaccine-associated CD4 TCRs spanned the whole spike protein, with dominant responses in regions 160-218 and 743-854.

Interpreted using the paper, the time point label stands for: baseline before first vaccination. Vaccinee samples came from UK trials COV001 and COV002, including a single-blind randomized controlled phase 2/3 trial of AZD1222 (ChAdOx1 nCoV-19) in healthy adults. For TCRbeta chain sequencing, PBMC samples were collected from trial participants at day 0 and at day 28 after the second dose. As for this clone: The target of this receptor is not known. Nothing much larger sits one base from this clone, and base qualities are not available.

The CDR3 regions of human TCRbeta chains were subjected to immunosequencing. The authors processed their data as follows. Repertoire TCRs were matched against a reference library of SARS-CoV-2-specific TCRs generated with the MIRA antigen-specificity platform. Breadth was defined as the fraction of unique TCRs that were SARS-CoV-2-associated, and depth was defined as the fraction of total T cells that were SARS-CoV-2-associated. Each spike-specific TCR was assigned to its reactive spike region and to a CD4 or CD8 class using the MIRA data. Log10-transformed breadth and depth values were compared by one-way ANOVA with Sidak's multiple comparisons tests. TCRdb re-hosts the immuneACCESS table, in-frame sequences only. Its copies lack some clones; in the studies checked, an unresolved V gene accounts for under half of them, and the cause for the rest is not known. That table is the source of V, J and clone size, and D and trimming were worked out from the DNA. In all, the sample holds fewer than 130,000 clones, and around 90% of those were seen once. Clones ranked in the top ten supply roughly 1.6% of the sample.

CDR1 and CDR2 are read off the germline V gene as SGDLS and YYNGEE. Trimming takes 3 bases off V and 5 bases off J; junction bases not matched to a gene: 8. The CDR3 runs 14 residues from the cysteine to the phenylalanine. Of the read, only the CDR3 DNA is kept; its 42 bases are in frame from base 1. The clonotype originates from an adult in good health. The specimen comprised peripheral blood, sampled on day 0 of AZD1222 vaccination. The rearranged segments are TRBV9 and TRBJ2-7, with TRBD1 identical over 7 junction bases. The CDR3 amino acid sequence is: CASSGYRGINEQYF. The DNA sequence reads TGTGCCAGCAGCGGCTACAGGGGTATCAACGAGCAGTACTTC.